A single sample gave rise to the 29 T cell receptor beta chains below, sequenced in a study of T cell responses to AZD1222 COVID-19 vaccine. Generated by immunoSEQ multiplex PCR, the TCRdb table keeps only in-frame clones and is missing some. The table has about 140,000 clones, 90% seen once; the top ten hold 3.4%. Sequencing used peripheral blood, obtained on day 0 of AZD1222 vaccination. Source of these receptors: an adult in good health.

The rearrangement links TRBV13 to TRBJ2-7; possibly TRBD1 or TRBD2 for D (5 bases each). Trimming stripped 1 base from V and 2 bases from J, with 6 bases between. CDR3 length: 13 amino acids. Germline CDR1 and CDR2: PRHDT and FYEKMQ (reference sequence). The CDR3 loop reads CASSLVGAYEQYF. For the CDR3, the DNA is TGTGCCAGCAGCTTAGTGGGGGCCTACGAGCAGTACTTC.

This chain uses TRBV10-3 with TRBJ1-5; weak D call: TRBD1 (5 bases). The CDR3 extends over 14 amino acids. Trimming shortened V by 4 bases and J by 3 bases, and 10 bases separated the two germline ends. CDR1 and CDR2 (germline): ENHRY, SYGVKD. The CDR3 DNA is TGTGCCATCAGTGTGGGGGGAGCCAATCAGCCCCAGCATTTT. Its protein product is CAISVGGANQPQHF.

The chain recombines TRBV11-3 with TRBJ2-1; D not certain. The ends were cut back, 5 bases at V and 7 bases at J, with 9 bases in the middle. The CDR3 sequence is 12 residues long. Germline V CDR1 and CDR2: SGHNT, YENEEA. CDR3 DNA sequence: TGTGCCAGCAGCGAAGCTCTGAATGAGCAGTTCTTC. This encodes CASSEALNEQFF.

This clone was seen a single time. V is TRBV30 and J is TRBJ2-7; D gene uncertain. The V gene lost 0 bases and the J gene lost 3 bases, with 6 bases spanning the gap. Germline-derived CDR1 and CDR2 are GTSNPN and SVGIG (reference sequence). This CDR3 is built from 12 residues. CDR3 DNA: TGTGCCTGGAGTGTACCAGGCTACGAGCAGTACTTC. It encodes CAWSVPGYEQYF. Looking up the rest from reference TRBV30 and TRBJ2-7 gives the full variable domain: SQTIHQWPATLVQPVGSPLSLECTVEGTSNPNLYWYRQAAGRGLQLLFYSVGIGQISSEVPQNLSASRPQDRQFILSSKKLLLSDSGFYLCAWSVPGYEQYFGPGTRLTVT.

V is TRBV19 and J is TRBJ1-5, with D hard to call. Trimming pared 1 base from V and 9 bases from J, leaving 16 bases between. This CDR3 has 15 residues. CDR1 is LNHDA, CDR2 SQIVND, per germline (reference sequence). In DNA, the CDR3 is TGTGCCAGTAGTATAGGAGAGAGCTTAGTTGTGCCCCAGCATTTT. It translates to CASSIGESLVVPQHF.

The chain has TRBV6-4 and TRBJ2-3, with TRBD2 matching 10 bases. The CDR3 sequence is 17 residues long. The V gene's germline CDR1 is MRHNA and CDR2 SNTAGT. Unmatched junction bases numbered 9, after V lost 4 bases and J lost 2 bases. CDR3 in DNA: TGTGCCAGCAGTGGCGAAGATAGCGGGGGGCACACAGATACGCAGTATTTT. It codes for CASSGEDSGGHTDTQYF.

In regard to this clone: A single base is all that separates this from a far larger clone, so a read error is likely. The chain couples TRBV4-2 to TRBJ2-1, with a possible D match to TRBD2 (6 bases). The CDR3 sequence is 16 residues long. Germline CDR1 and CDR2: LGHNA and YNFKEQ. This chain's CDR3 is CASCQDLGTGYNEQFF. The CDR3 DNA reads TGTGCCAGCTGCCAAGACCTCGGGACTGGATATAATGAGCAGTTCTTC.

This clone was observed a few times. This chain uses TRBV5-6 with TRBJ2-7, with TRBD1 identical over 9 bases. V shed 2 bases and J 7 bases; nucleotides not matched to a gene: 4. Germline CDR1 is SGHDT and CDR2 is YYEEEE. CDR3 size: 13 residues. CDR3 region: CASSLGTGLEQYF. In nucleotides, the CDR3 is TGTGCCAGCAGCTTAGGGACAGGGCTTGAGCAGTACTTC.

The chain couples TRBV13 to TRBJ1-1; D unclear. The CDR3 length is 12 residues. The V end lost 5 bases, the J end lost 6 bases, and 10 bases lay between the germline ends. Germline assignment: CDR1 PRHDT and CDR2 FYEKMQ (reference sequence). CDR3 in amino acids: CASSPNLPEAFF. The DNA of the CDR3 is TGTGCCAGCAGCCCTAACCTTCCTGAAGCTTTCTTT.

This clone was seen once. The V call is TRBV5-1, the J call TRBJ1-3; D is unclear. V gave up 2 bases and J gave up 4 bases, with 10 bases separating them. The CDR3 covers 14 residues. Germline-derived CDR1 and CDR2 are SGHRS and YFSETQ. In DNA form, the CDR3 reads TGCGCCAGCAGCTTCGGCCCGGGGGGAAACACCATATATTTT. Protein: CASSFGPGGNTIYF.

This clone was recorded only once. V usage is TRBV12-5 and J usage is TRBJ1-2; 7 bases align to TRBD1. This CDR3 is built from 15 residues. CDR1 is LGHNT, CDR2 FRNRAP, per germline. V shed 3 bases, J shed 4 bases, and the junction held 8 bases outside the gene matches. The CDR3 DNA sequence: TGTGCTAGTGGTTTAGGGGGCTGGGAGGTCTATGGCTACACCTTC. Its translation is CASGLGGWEVYGYTF. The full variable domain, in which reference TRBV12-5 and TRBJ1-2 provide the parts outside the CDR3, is DARVTQTPRHKVTEMGQEVTMRCQPILGHNTVFWYRQTMMQGLELLAYFRNRAPLDDSGMPKDRFSAEMPDATLATLKIQPSEPRDSAVYFCASGLGGWEVYGYTFGSGTRLTVV.

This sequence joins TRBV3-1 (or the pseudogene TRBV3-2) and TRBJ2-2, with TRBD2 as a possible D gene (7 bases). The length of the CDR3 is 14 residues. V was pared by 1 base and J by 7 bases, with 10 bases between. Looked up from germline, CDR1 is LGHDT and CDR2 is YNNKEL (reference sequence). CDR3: CASSQVGGVGELFF. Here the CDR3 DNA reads TGTGCCAGCAGCCAAGTAGGGGGGGTCGGGGAGCTGTTTTTT.

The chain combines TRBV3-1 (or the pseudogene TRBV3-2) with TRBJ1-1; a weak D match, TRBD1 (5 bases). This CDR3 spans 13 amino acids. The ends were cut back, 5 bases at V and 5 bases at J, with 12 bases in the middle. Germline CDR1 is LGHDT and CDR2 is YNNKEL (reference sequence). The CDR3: CASSKGGGTEAFF. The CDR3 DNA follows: TGTGCCAGCAGCAAGGGTGGGGGGACTGAAGCTTTCTTT.

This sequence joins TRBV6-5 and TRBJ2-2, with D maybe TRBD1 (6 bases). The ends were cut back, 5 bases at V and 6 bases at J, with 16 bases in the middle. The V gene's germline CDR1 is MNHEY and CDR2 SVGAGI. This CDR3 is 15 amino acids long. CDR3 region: CASSRPSTGSGELFF. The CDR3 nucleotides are TGTGCCAGCAGTCGCCCTTCTACAGGGTCCGGGGAGCTGTTTTTT.

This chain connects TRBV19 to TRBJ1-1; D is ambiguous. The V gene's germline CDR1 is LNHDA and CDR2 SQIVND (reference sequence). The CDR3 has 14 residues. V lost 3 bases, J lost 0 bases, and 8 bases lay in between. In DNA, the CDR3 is TGTGCCAGTAGTATGAAATTCATGAACACTGAAGCTTTCTTT. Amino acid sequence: CASSMKFMNTEAFF.

In DNA form, the CDR3 reads TGTGCCAGCAGCCCCGGGGGGACTAGCGTATTACACGAGCAGTACTTC. Its protein product is CASSPGGTSVLHEQYF. The gene calls are TRBV7-6 and TRBJ2-7; 10 nucleotides agree with TRBD2. Unmatched junction bases numbered 12, after V lost 5 bases and J lost 5 bases. CDR1 and CDR2 (germline): SGHVS, FNYEAQ. The length of the CDR3 is 16 residues.

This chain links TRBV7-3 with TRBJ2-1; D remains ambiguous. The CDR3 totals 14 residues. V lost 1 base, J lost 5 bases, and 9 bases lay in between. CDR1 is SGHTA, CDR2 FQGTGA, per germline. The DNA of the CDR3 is TGTGCCAGCAGCTTAAACCCAGGCAACAATGAGCAGTTCTTC. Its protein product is CASSLNPGNNEQFF.

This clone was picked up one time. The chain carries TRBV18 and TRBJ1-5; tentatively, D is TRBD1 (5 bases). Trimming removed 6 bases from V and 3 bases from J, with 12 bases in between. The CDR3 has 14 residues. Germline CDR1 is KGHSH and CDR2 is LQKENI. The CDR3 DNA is TGTGCCAGCTCCCCTAAAGGGGACAATCAGCCCCAGCATTTT. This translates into CASSPKGDNQPQHF.

In DNA, the CDR3 is TGCGCCAGCAGCTTAACGCGGACAGGGTCTAGGGGCCTGAACACTGAAGCTTTCTTT. Its protein product is CASSLTRTGSRGLNTEAFF. The gene calls are TRBV5-1 and TRBJ1-1; 8 nucleotides agree with TRBD1. The V gene's germline CDR1 is SGHRS and CDR2 YFSETQ. The V and J ends lost 2 bases and 0 bases, in that order; junction bases with no gene match: 15. The CDR3 is 19 amino acids.

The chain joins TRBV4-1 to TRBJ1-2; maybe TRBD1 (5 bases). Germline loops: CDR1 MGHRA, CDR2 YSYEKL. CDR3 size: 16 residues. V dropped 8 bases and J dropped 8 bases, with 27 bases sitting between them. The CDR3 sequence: CASRPGLVGAGEGYTF. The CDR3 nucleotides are TGCGCCAGCCGCCCAGGGTTGGTAGGGGCCGGGGAGGGCTACACCTTC.

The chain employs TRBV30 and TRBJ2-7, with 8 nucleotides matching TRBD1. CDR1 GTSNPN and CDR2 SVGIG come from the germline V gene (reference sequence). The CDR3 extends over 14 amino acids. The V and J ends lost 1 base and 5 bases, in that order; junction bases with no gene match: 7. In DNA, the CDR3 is TGTGCCTGGAGTGGCGGACAGGGTTTCGACGAGCAGTACTTC. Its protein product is CAWSGGQGFDEQYF.

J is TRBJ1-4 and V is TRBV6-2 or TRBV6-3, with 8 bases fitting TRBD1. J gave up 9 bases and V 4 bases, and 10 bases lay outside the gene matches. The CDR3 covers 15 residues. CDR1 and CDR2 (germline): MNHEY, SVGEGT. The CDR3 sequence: CASSSPGQERKKLFF. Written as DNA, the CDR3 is TGTGCCAGCAGTTCTCCGGGACAGGAGAGGAAAAAACTGTTTTTT.

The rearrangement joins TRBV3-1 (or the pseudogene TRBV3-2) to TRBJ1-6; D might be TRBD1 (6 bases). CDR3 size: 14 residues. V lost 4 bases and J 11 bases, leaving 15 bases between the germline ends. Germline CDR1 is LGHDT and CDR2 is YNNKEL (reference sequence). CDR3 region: CASSLRTEGAPLHF. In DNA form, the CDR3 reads TGTGCCAGCAGCCTCCGGACGGAGGGGGCACCCCTCCACTTT.

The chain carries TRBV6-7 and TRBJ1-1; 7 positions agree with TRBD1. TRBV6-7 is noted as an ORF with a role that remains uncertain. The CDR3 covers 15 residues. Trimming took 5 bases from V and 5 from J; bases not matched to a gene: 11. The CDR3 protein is CASSSYRGTETEAFF. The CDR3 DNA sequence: TGTGCCAGCAGTAGTTACAGGGGAACGGAAACTGAAGCTTTCTTT.

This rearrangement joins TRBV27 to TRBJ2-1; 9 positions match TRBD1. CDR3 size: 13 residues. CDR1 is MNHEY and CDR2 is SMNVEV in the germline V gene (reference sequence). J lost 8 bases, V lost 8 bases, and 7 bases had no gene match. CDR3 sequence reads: CASWTDRGYEQFF. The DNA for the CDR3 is TGTGCCAGCTGGACGGACAGGGGCTATGAGCAGTTCTTC.

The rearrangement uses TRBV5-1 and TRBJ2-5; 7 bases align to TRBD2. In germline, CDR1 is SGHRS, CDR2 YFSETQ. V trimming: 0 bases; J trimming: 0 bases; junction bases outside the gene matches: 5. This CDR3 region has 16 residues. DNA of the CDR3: TGCGCCAGCAGCTTGGGTGGACTAGAGTACCAAGAGACCCAGTACTTC. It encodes CASSLGGLEYQETQYF.

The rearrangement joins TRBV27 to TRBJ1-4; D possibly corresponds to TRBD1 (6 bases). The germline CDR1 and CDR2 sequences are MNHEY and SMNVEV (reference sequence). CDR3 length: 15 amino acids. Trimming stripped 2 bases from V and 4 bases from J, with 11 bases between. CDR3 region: CASSLNRAVNEKLFF. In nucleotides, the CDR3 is TGTGCCAGCAGTTTAAACAGGGCTGTTAATGAAAAACTGTTTTTT.

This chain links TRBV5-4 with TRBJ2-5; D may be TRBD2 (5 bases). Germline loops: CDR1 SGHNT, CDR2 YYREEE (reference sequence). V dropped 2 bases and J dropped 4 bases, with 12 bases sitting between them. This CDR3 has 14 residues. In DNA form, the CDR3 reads TGTGCCAGCAGCTTTCGAGGGATTGGAGAGACCCAGTACTTC. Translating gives CASSFRGIGETQYF.

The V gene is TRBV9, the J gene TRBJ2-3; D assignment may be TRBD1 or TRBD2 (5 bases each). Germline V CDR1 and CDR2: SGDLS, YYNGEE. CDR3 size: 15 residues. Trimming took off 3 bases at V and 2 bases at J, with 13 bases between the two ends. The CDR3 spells CASSGTGGNTDTQYF. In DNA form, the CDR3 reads TGTGCCAGCAGCGGGACTGGGGGTAACACAGATACGCAGTATTTT.